These T cell receptor beta chains were read from a single sample in a study of blood T cells in healthy people across ages. From the 5' RACE reads, TCRdb called clonotypes with MiXCR, one entry per CDR3 protein. Among approximately 800,000 distinct CDR3 sequences, approximately 67% were seen once, and the ten largest hold 28%. The sequencing input was blood. Source of these receptors: a man aged 30 to 39 in good health. The CDR3 runs from the conserved cysteine through the conserved F or W. Fields, in order: CDR3 DNA, CDR3 protein, D gene, J gene, clone size, V gene. The D gene is left open where the match is weak. Size tells how often a clone was seen (once, few, many) or the class of an expanded clone, and some rows leave it out.

CDR3nt: TGCAGCGTTGTGTCAGAGTCCTACGAGCAGTACTTC; CDR3aa: CSVVSESYEQYF; d_gene: .; j_gene: TRBJ2-7; abundance: few; v_gene: TRBV29-1
CDR3nt: TGTGCCACCAGCAGAGATCTGAGGGCAGCCGTCGGGTACAATGAGCAGTTCTTC; CDR3aa: CATSRDLRAAVGYNEQFF; d_gene: .; j_gene: TRBJ2-1; abundance: .; v_gene: TRBV15
CDR3nt: TGCGCCAGCAGCCAAGAAAGGTTCTTATGGGAGACCCAGTACTTC; CDR3aa: CASSQERFLWETQYF; d_gene: .; j_gene: TRBJ2-5; abundance: .; v_gene: TRBV4-3
CDR3nt: TGTGCCAGCAGAAACAGGATCTCCGGGACCCAGTACTTC; CDR3aa: CASRNRISGTQYF; d_gene: .; j_gene: TRBJ2-5; abundance: .; v_gene: TRBV6-2/TRBV6-3
CDR3nt: TGTGCCATCAGTGGGGGGCCAACTAGCGGGAGGAGCACAGATACGCAGTATTTT; CDR3aa: CAISGGPTSGRSTDTQYF; d_gene: TRBD2; j_gene: TRBJ2-3; abundance: .; v_gene: TRBV10-3
CDR3nt: TGTGCCACTCGGACAGGGTGGGAGACAGATACGCAGTATTTT; CDR3aa: CATRTGWETDTQYF; d_gene: TRBD1; j_gene: TRBJ2-3; abundance: .; v_gene: TRBV10-3
CDR3nt: TGTGCCAGCAGTTTAATGGGGGCTGAAGCTTTCTTT; CDR3aa: CASSLMGAEAFF; d_gene: .; j_gene: TRBJ1-1; abundance: .; v_gene: TRBV3-1
CDR3nt: TGTGCCAGCAGTTTCTTGGGACTAGCTGTTAATGAGCAGTTCTTC; CDR3aa: CASSFLGLAVNEQFF; d_gene: TRBD2; j_gene: TRBJ2-1; abundance: .; v_gene: TRBV12-3/TRBV12-4
CDR3nt: TGCAGTGCTAGAGGGGAGTGGGGGGCCAACGTCTCACCCCTCCACTTT; CDR3aa: CSARGEWGANVSPLHF; d_gene: .; j_gene: TRBJ1-6; abundance: .; v_gene: TRBV20-1
CDR3nt: TGTGCCAGCAGCCCCATCGGGGGGAAGTCCTACGAGCAGTACTTC; CDR3aa: CASSPIGGKSYEQYF; d_gene: TRBD2; j_gene: TRBJ2-7; abundance: .; v_gene: TRBV28
CDR3nt: TGTGCCAGCAGCCAAGATAGGGAGATCTCCTACAATGAGCAGTTCTTC; CDR3aa: CASSQDREISYNEQFF; d_gene: .; j_gene: TRBJ2-1; abundance: .; v_gene: TRBV4-2
CDR3nt: TGTGCCAGCAGCATGGACAGGGGGTCTGGGGCCAACGTCCTGACTTTC; CDR3aa: CASSMDRGSGANVLTF; d_gene: TRBD1; j_gene: TRBJ2-6; abundance: .; v_gene: TRBV7-9
CDR3nt: TGTGCCAGCAGTGGGGCGGTCCAAGATACGCAGTATTTT; CDR3aa: CASSGAVQDTQYF; d_gene: .; j_gene: TRBJ2-3; abundance: .; v_gene: TRBV2
CDR3nt: TGTGCCAGCAGTGTAGGAGACAGAGCCCAGGAGGCCCAGTACTTC; CDR3aa: CASSVGDRAQEAQYF; d_gene: .; j_gene: TRBJ2-5; abundance: .; v_gene: TRBV2
CDR3nt: TGTGCCAGCAGTTTAGAGGACAGGAGCGCCTACGAGCAGTACTTC; CDR3aa: CASSLEDRSAYEQYF; d_gene: TRBD1; j_gene: TRBJ2-7; abundance: few; v_gene: TRBV12-3/TRBV12-4
CDR3nt: TGTGCCAGCAGTCCGAAGCGGGGCCGGCAGGATGAGCAGTTCTTC; CDR3aa: CASSPKRGRQDEQFF; d_gene: TRBD2; j_gene: TRBJ2-1; abundance: few; v_gene: TRBV7-3
CDR3nt: TGCAGTGCTAGAGATCCGGGGGGGGCCGAGACGCAGTATTTT; CDR3aa: CSARDPGGAETQYF; d_gene: TRBD2; j_gene: TRBJ2-3; abundance: few; v_gene: TRBV20-1
CDR3nt: TGCGCCAGCAGCCAACAGGTTCTTAGCAATCAGCCCCAGCATTTT; CDR3aa: CASSQQVLSNQPQHF; d_gene: .; j_gene: TRBJ1-5; abundance: .; v_gene: TRBV4-1
CDR3nt: TGCAGCGTTGAAGGAGGGTTCGGCTATGGCTACACCTTC; CDR3aa: CSVEGGFGYGYTF; d_gene: .; j_gene: TRBJ1-2; abundance: .; v_gene: TRBV29-1
CDR3nt: TGTGCCATACATGGACAGGGGGCCCACGAGCAGTACTTC; CDR3aa: CAIHGQGAHEQYF; d_gene: TRBD1; j_gene: TRBJ2-7; abundance: many; v_gene: TRBV2
CDR3nt: TGTGCCAGCAGTCACCCCGGGGCTCCCTTATACAATGAGCAGTTCTTC; CDR3aa: CASSHPGAPLYNEQFF; d_gene: .; j_gene: TRBJ2-1; abundance: once; v_gene: TRBV28
CDR3nt: TGTGCCAGCAGCGGAAAGGGACTTAAGGGGTACGAGCAGTACTTC; CDR3aa: CASSGKGLKGYEQYF; d_gene: .; j_gene: TRBJ2-7; abundance: .; v_gene: TRBV9
CDR3nt: TGCGCCAGCAGCGGCTCGGGACAGAACACTGAAGCTTTCTTT; CDR3aa: CASSGSGQNTEAFF; d_gene: .; j_gene: TRBJ1-1; abundance: .; v_gene: TRBV5-1
CDR3nt: TGTGCCAGCAGTTCTACAGGGGAGTGGGGCCTAGCCAAAAACATTCAGTACTTC; CDR3aa: CASSSTGEWGLAKNIQYF; d_gene: TRBD1; j_gene: TRBJ2-4; abundance: .; v_gene: TRBV27
CDR3nt: TGTGCCACCAGCAGAGATAGGGATATCTATGGCTACACCTTC; CDR3aa: CATSRDRDIYGYTF; d_gene: .; j_gene: TRBJ1-2; abundance: once; v_gene: TRBV15
CDR3nt: TGTGCCAGCAGTTGGGCAGGAATGAACACTGAAGCTTTCTTT; CDR3aa: CASSWAGMNTEAFF; d_gene: .; j_gene: TRBJ1-1; abundance: .; v_gene: TRBV28
CDR3nt: TGTGCCAGCTCCGGGACGGCGAGCTCCTACGAGCAGTACTTC; CDR3aa: CASSGTASSYEQYF; d_gene: .; j_gene: TRBJ2-7; abundance: .; v_gene: TRBV3-1
CDR3nt: TGCGCCAGCAGCCCAAAAGGGCACGGATACGAGCAGTACTTC; CDR3aa: CASSPKGHGYEQYF; d_gene: .; j_gene: TRBJ2-7; abundance: .; v_gene: TRBV4-1
CDR3nt: TGTGCCATCAGTGGTATCAGGGACAGGGTCTATGGCTACACCTTC; CDR3aa: CAISGIRDRVYGYTF; d_gene: TRBD1; j_gene: TRBJ1-2; abundance: .; v_gene: TRBV10-3
CDR3nt: TGTGCCAGCAGTTTAAGACCGACCCGGGGGGGCTACACCTTC; CDR3aa: CASSLRPTRGGYTF; d_gene: .; j_gene: TRBJ1-2; abundance: many; v_gene: TRBV27
CDR3nt: TGTGCCAGCAGTAGGCCTCTTGTGGGAGCTGAGCAGTACTTC; CDR3aa: CASSRPLVGAEQYF; d_gene: .; j_gene: TRBJ2-5; abundance: .; v_gene: TRBV27
CDR3nt: TGTGCCAGCAGTTACTCTTCAGGGGGTCTTGAAAAACTGTTTTTT; CDR3aa: CASSYSSGGLEKLFF; d_gene: TRBD1; j_gene: TRBJ1-4; abundance: .; v_gene: TRBV6-5
CDR3nt: TGTGCCAGCAGCCAAGGACAGGGGATGGCCAAAAACATTCAGTACTTC; CDR3aa: CASSQGQGMAKNIQYF; d_gene: TRBD1; j_gene: TRBJ2-4; abundance: few; v_gene: TRBV7-9
CDR3nt: TGTGCCAGCAGCCTCAGGGGAGAGGGGCCCTCCTACAATGAGCAGTTCTTC; CDR3aa: CASSLRGEGPSYNEQFF; d_gene: .; j_gene: TRBJ2-1; abundance: .; v_gene: TRBV7-3
CDR3nt: TGTGCCAGCAGCCAGGACACAGCCAAAAACATTCAGTACTTC; CDR3aa: CASSQDTAKNIQYF; d_gene: .; j_gene: TRBJ2-4; abundance: few; v_gene: TRBV7-2
CDR3nt: TGTGCCAGCAGCTTCCAGCCGAACACCGGGGAGCTGTTTTTT; CDR3aa: CASSFQPNTGELFF; d_gene: .; j_gene: TRBJ2-2; abundance: .; v_gene: TRBV7-2
CDR3nt: TGCAGCGCAACAGGCTACTCTGGGGCCAACGTCCTGACTTTC; CDR3aa: CSATGYSGANVLTF; d_gene: .; j_gene: TRBJ2-6; abundance: .; v_gene: TRBV29-1
CDR3nt: TGTGCCATGGGGGAGTTGGAAGTTACGCAGTATTTT; CDR3aa: CAMGELEVTQYF; d_gene: .; j_gene: TRBJ2-3; abundance: few; v_gene: TRBV10-3
CDR3nt: TGTGCCAGCAGCTTAAGATCAGGCGACAATGAGCAGTTCTTC; CDR3aa: CASSLRSGDNEQFF; d_gene: .; j_gene: TRBJ2-1; abundance: .; v_gene: TRBV11-3
CDR3nt: TGTGCCATCAGTGAGGGCAACGAGCAGTACTTC; CDR3aa: CAISEGNEQYF; d_gene: .; j_gene: TRBJ2-7; abundance: many; v_gene: TRBV10-3
CDR3nt: TGTGCCAGCAGCTTTACCGGGACAGGGGATGGCTACACCTTC; CDR3aa: CASSFTGTGDGYTF; d_gene: TRBD1; j_gene: TRBJ1-2; abundance: few; v_gene: TRBV7-9
CDR3nt: TGTGCCAGCAGCTCCACTACTAGCGGGGGTCCCCCGCAGTATTTT; CDR3aa: CASSSTTSGGPPQYF; d_gene: TRBD2; j_gene: TRBJ2-3; abundance: .; v_gene: TRBV6-5
CDR3nt: TGCGCCAGCAGCCTGGAATATGCAGGTAGCGAGCAGTACTTC; CDR3aa: CASSLEYAGSEQYF; d_gene: .; j_gene: TRBJ2-7; abundance: once; v_gene: TRBV5-1